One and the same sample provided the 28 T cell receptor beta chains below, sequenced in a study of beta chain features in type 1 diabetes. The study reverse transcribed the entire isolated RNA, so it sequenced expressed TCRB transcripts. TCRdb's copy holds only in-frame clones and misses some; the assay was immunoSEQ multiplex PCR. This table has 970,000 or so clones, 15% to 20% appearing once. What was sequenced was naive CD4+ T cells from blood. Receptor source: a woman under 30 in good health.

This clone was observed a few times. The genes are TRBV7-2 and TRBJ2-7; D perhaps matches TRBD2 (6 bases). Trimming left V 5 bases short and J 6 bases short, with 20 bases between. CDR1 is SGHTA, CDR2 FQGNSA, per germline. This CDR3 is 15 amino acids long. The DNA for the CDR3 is TGTGCCAGCAGCCCCGGACTGCTACGGGGGAGCGAGCAGTACTTC. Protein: CASSPGLLRGSEQYF.

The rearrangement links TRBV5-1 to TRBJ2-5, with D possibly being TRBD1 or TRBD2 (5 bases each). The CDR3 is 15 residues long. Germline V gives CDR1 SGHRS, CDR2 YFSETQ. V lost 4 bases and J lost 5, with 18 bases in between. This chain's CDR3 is CASSPGTPRRETQYF. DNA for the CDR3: TGCGCCAGCAGCCCCGGGACCCCTCGTAGGGAGACCCAGTACTTC.

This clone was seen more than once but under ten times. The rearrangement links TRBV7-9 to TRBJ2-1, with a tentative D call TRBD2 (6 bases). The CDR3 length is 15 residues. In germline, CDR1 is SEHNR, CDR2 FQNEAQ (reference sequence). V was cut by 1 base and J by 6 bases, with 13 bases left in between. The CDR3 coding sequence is TGTGCCAGCAGCTTAGTTCGTAGCGGAGGCAATGAGCAGTTCTTC. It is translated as CASSLVRSGGNEQFF.

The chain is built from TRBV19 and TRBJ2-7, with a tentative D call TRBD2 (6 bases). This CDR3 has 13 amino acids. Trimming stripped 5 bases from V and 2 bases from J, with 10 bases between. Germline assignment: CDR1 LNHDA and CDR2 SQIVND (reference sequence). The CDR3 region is CASSREKAYEQYF. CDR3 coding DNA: TGTGCCAGTAGTCGGGAGAAGGCCTACGAGCAGTACTTC. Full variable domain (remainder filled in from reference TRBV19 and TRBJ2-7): DGGITQSPKYLFRKEGQNVTLSCEQNLNHDAMYWYRQDPGQGLRLIYYSQIVNDFQKGDIAEGYSVSREKKESFPLTVTSAQKNPTAFYLCASSREKAYEQYFGPGTRLTVT.

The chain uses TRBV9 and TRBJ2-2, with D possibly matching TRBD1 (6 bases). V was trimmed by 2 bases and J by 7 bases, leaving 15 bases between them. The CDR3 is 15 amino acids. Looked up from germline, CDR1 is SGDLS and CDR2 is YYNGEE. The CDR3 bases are TGTGCCAGCAGCGTCTTACCAGGACAGAGCGGGGAGCTGTTTTTT. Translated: CASSVLPGQSGELFF.

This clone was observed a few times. CDR3 bases: TGTGCCAGCAGCTTAGGTTTCCAGGGGGCGTTATTCGCCACTGAAGCTTTCTTT. Protein sequence: CASSLGFQGALFATEAFF. The chain couples TRBV7-2 to TRBJ1-1, with TRBD1 identical over 8 bases. Germline V CDR1 and CDR2: SGHTA, FQGNSA. The CDR3 consists of 18 residues. With V trimmed by 1 base and J by 4 bases, 14 bases remained unmatched.

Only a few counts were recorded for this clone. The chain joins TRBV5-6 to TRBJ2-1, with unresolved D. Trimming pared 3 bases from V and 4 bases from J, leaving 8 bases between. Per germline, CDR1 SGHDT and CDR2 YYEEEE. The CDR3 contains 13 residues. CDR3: CASSSDPYNEQFF. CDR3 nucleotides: TGTGCCAGCAGCTCCGATCCGTACAATGAGCAGTTCTTC.

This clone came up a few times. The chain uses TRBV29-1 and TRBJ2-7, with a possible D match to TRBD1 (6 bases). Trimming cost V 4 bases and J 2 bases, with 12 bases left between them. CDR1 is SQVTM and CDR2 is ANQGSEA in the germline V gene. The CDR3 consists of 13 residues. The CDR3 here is CSVAGTRAYEQYF. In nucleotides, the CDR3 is TGCAGCGTTGCAGGGACACGGGCCTACGAGCAGTACTTC.

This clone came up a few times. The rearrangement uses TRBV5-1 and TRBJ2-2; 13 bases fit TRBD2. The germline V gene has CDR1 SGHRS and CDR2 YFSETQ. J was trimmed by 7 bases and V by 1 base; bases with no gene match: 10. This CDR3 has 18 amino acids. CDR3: CASSLMTSGRQFIGELFF. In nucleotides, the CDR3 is TGCGCCAGCAGCTTGATGACTAGCGGGAGGCAGTTCATCGGGGAGCTGTTTTTT.

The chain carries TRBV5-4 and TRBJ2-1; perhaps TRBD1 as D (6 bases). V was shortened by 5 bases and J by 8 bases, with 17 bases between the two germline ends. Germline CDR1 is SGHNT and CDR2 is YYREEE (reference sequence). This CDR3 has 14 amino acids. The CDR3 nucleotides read TGTGCCAGCAGTAAACCACCACAGGGTCATGAGCAGTTCTTC. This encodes CASSKPPQGHEQFF.

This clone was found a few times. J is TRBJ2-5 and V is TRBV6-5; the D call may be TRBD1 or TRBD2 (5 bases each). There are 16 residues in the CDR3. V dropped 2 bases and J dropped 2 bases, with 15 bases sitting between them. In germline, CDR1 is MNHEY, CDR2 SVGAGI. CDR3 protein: CASSYERGEIQETQYF. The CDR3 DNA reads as TGTGCCAGCAGTTACGAGAGGGGCGAAATTCAAGAGACCCAGTACTTC.

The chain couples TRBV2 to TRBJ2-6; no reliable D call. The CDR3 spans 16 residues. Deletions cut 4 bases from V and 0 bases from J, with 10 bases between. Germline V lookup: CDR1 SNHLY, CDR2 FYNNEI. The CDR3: CASSGRQISGANVLTF. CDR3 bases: TGTGCCAGCAGTGGTAGGCAGATCTCTGGGGCCAACGTCCTGACTTTC.

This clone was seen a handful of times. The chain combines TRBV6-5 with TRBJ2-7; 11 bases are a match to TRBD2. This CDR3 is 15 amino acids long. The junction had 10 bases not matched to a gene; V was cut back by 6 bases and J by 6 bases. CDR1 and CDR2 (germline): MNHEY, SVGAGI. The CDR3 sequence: CASRDLSGRGAEQYF. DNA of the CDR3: TGTGCCAGCAGGGACCTTAGCGGGAGGGGGGCCGAGCAGTACTTC.

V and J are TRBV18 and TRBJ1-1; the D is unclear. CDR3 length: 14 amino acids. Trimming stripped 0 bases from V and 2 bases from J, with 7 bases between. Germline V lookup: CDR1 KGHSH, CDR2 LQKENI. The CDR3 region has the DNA TGTGCCAGCTCACCACCGAACAAAAACACTGAAGCTTTCTTT. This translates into CASSPPNKNTEAFF. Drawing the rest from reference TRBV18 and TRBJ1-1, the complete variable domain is NAGVMQNPRHLVRRRGQEARLRCSPMKGHSHVYWYRQLPEEGLKFMVYLQKENIIDESGMPKERFSAEFPKEGPSILRIQQVVRGDSAAYFCASSPPNKNTEAFFGQGTRLTVV.

Here the CDR3 reads CASSRTQGRNEQFF. The DNA for the CDR3 is TGTGCCAGCAGTCGCACTCAAGGACGGAATGAGCAGTTCTTC. The J gene is TRBJ2-1, the V gene TRBV27; D unresolved. The CDR3 contains 14 residues. V lost 5 bases to trimming and J lost 7 bases, with 15 bases between them. CDR1 and CDR2 from the germline V gene are MNHEY and SMNVEV (reference sequence).

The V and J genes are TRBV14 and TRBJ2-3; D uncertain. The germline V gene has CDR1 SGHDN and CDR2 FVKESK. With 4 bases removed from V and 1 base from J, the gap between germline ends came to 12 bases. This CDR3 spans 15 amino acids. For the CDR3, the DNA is TGTGCCAGCAGCCTCCGGGCTACTCGCACAGATACGCAGTATTTT. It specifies CASSLRATRTDTQYF.

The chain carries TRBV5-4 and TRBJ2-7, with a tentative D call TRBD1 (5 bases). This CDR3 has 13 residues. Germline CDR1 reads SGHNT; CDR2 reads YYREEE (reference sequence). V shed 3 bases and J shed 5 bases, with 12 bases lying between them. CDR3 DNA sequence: TGTGCCAGCAGCTCGGTAGGGGCCGACGAGCAGTACTTC. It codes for CASSSVGADEQYF. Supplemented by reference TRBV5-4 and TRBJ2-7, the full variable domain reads ETGVTQSPTHLIKTRGQQVTLRCSSQSGHNTVSWYQQALGQGPQFIFQYYREEENGRGNFPPRFSGLQFPNYSSELNVNALELDDSALYLCASSSVGADEQYFGPGTRLTVT.

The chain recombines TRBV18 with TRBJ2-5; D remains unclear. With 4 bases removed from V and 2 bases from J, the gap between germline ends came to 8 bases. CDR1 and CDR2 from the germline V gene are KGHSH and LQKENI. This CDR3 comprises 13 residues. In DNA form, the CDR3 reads TGTGCCAGCTCACTGGGATCACAAGAGACCCAGTACTTC. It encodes CASSLGSQETQYF.

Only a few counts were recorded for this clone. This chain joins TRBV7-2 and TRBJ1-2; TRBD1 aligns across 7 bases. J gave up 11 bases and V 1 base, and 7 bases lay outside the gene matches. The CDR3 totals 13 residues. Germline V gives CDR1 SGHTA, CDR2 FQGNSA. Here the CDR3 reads CASSLVRTGDYTF. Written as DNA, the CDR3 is TGTGCCAGCAGCTTAGTCCGCACAGGGGATTACACCTTC.

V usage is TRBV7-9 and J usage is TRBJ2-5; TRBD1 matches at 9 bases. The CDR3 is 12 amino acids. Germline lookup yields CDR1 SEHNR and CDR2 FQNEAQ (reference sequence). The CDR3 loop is CATGQGLETQYF. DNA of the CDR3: TGTGCAACCGGACAGGGGTTGGAGACCCAGTACTTC.

The CDR3 region has the DNA TGCAGCGTTGTCTTCCAGGGACAGGGCAATCAGCCCCAGCATTTT. Translated, it gives CSVVFQGQGNQPQHF. V is TRBV29-1 and J is TRBJ1-5; 8 positions match TRBD1. V lost 4 bases and J lost 2; bases outside the gene matches: 7. The CDR3 consists of 15 residues. Germline V gene sequence: CDR1 SQVTM, CDR2 ANQGSEA.

As DNA, the CDR3 is TGTGCCAGCAGCTTAGATCGAATCCGATACGAGCAGTACTTC. This encodes CASSLDRIRYEQYF. The chain links TRBV7-2 to TRBJ2-7, with no clear D. The length of the CDR3 is 14 residues. In germline, CDR1 is SGHTA, CDR2 FQGNSA. The ends were cut back, 1 base at V and 4 bases at J, with 11 bases in the middle.

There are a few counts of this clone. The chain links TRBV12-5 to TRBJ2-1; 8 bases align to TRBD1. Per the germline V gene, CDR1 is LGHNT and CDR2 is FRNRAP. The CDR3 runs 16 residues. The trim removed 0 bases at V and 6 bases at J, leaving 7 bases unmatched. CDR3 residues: CASGLVLWTGINEQFF. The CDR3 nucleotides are TGTGCTAGTGGTTTGGTACTTTGGACAGGGATCAATGAGCAGTTCTTC.

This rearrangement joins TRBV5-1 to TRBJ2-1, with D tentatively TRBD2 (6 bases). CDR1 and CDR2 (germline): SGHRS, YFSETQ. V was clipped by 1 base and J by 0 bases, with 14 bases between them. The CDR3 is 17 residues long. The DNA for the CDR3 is TGCGCCAGCAGCTTGATTGGAGGCGGGGACTCCTACAATGAGCAGTTCTTC. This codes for CASSLIGGGDSYNEQFF.

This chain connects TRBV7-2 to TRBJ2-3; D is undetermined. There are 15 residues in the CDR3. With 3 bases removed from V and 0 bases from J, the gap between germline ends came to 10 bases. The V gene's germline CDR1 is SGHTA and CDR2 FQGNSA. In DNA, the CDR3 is TGTGCCAGCAGCTTCTCGGCCGGTAGCACAGATACGCAGTATTTT. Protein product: CASSFSAGSTDTQYF.

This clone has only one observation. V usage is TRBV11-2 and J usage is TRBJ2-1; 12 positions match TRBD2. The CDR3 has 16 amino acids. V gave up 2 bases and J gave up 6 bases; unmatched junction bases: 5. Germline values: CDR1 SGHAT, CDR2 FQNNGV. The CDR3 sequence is CASSLRLAGASNEQFF. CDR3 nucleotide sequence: TGTGCCAGCAGCTTAAGACTAGCGGGAGCATCCAATGAGCAGTTCTTC.

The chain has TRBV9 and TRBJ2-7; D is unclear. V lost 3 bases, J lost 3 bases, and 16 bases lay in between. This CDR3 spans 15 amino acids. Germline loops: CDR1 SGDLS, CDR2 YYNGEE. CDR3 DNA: TGTGCCAGCAGCGGCCCACGGGCACTAATCTACGAGCAGTACTTC. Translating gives CASSGPRALIYEQYF.

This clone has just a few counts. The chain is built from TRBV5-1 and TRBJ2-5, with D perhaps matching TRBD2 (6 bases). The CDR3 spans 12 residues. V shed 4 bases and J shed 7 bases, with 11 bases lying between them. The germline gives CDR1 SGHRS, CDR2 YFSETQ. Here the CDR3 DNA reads TGCGCCAGCAGCCCGGAGGGTGGGACCCAGTACTTC. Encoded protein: CASSPEGGTQYF.